Each of the 6 T cell receptor beta chains below was sequenced from the same sample in a study of CD8+ T cells in alopecia areata. Following extraction, RNA underwent reverse transcription to cDNA, which served as the sequencing template. Using immunoSEQ multiplex PCR, the repertoire was profiled, and TCRdb retains in-frame clones only, with some absent. Of about 100,000 clones in the sample, roughly 55% were seen once. Sequencing input: NKG2D-low CD8+ T cells sorted from blood. Every receptor here comes from a human donor with alopecia areata.

The V and J genes are TRBV10-3 and TRBJ2-7; TRBD1 aligns across 9 bases. This CDR3 region has 12 residues. The J segment lost 2 bases and the V segment lost 8 bases, leaving 1 base of the junction unmatched. The germline CDR1 and CDR2 sequences are ENHRY and SYGVKD. The CDR3 loop reads CAIRDRAYEQYF. The CDR3 DNA reads as TGTGCCATCCGGGACAGGGCCTACGAGCAGTACTTC.

This rearrangement joins TRBV5-5 to TRBJ2-1; tentative D call: TRBD2 (6 bases). Trimming shortened V by 10 bases and J by 5 bases, and 7 bases separated the two germline ends. CDR1 is SGHKS, CDR2 YYEKEE, per germline (reference sequence). The CDR3 totals 10 residues. CDR3 DNA: TGTGCCGGAGGGGACAATGAGCAGTTCTTC. Its protein is CAGGDNEQFF.

There are a few counts of this clone. The rearrangement links TRBV9 to TRBJ2-1; 12 bases match TRBD2. V gave up 0 bases and J gave up 10 bases; unmatched junction bases: 5. The CDR3 is 15 amino acids. Germline loops: CDR1 SGDLS, CDR2 YYNGEE. The CDR3 here is CASSVGLAGGWEQFF. The CDR3 DNA sequence: TGTGCCAGCAGCGTAGGTCTAGCGGGAGGGTGGGAGCAGTTCTTC.

The chain uses TRBV6-1 and TRBJ2-1; no firm D call. CDR3 size: 11 residues. Germline assignment: CDR1 MNHNS and CDR2 SASEGT. V lost 7 bases to trimming and J lost 7 bases, with 8 bases between them. The CDR3 sequence is CASTKGNEQFF. In DNA form, the CDR3 reads TGTGCCAGCACCAAGGGAAATGAGCAGTTCTTC.

The chain is built from TRBV19 and TRBJ2-7; unclear D gene. In germline, CDR1 is LNHDA, CDR2 SQIVND (reference sequence). The germline V and J ends were trimmed by 4 bases and 0 bases, with 13 bases remaining between them. This CDR3 has 15 residues. CDR3 protein: CASSTSGNSSYEQYF. In DNA form, the CDR3 reads TGTGCCAGTAGTACATCCGGAAACAGCTCCTACGAGCAGTACTTC.

The rearrangement uses TRBV13 and TRBJ2-1; 14 nucleotides match TRBD2. V gave up 2 bases and J gave up 7 bases; unmatched junction bases: 7. Germline V gene sequence: CDR1 PRHDT, CDR2 FYEKMQ (reference sequence). The CDR3 extends over 17 amino acids. This CDR3 is CASSLRLAGGPGNEQFF. The CDR3 DNA sequence: TGTGCCAGCAGCTTAAGACTAGCGGGAGGGCCGGGGAATGAGCAGTTCTTC.